Reported below is one TCR beta chain. TCRdb's table, derived via immunoSEQ multiplex PCR, lists solely in-frame clones and lacks some. The sample shows a few hundred thousand clones, 88% of them seen only once. The data derive from a study of blood T cell repertoires in COVID-19. This clonotype was sampled from a man between 65 and 85 years old with acute or convalescent COVID-19. The sequenced sample was peripheral blood.

The CDR3 protein is CASRAGQTNTEAFF. CDR3 coding DNA: TGTGCCAGCAGAGCCGGACAGACGAACACTGAAGCTTTCTTT. The chain links TRBV28 to TRBJ1-1, with TRBD1 as a possible D gene (6 bases). The V and J ends lost 6 bases and 1 base respectively, with 12 bases between them. This CDR3 spans 14 amino acids. CDR1 and CDR2 (germline): MDHEN, SYDVKM.